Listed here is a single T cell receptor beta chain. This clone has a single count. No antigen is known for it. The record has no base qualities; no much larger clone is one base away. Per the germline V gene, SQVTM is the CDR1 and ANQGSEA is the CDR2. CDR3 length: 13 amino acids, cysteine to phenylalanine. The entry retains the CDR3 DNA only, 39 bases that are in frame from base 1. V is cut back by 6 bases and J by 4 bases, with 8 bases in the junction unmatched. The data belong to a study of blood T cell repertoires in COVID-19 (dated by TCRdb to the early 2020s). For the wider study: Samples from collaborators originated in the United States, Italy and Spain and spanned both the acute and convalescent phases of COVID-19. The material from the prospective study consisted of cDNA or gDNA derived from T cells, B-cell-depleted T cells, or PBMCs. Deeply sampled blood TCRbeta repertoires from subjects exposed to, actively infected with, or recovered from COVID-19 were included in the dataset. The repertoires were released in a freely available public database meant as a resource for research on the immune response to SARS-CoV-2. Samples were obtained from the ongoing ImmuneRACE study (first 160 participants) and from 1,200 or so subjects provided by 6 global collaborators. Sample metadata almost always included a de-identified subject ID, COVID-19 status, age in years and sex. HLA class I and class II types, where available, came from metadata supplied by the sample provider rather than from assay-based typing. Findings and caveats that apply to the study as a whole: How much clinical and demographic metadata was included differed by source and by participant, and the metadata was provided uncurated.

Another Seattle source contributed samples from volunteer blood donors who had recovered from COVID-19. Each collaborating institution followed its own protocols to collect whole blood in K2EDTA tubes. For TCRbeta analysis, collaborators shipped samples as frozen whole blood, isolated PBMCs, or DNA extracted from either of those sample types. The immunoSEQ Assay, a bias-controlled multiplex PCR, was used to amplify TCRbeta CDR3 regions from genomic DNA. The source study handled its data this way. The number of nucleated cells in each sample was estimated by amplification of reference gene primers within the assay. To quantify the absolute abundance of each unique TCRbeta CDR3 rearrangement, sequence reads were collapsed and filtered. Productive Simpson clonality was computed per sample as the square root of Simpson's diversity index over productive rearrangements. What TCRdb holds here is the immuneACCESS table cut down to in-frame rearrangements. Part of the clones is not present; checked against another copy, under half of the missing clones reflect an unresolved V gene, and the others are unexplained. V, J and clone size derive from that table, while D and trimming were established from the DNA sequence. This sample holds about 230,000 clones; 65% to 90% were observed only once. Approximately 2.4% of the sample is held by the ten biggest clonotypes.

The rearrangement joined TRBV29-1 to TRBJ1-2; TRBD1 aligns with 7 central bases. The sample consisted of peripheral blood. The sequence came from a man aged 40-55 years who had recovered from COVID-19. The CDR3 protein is CSVPGGFTYGYTF. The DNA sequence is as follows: TGCAGCGTACCAGGGGGATTTACCTATGGCTACACCTTC.